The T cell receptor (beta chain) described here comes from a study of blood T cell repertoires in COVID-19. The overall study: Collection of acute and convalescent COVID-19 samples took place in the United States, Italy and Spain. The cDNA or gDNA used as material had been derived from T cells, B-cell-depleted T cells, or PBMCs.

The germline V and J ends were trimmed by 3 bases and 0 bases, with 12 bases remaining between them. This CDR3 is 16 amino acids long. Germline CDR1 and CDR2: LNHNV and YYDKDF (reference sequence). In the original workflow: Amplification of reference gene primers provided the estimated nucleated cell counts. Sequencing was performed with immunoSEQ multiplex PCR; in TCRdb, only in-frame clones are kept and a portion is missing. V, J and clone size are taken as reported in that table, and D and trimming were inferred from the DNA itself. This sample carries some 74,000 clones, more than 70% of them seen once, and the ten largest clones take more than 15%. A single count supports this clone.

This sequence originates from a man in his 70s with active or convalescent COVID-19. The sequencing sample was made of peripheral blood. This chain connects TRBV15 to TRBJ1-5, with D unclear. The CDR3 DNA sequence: TGTGCCACCAGCAGGACCCTAGGCGGTAGCAATCAGCCCCAGCATTTT. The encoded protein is CATSRTLGGSNQPQHF.